This TCR beta chain was identified during a study of cytomegalovirus exposure and HLA in healthy donors. Study-level results: The dataset shows that most TCR sequences were rare, while some public TCRs occurred in many donors. In a later analysis, TCR association rates varied by HLA locus: DRB1 most, HLA-C fewest. Both high specificity and high sensitivity reportedly marked the classifier's diagnosis of cytomegalovirus status.

The CDR3 runs 15 residues. Germline CDR1 MGHRA, CDR2 YSYEKL. V shed 3 bases and J 1 base; nucleotides not matched to a gene: 5. With 60 Vbeta and 13 Jbeta primers, the PCR was carried out. The data were produced by immunoSEQ multiplex PCR, yet TCRdb's version contains in-frame clones alone and is incomplete. The sample consists of approximately 70,000 clones, 65% to 75% of them appearing once. Turning to this clone: Its antigen is not identified.

It was healthy bone marrow donors who served as donors. This receptor was taken from a middle-aged man in good health and CMV-seropositive. Source material: PBMCs. This chain links TRBV4-1 with TRBJ1-1; 7 nucleotides align to TRBD1. CDR3 nucleotides: TGCGCCAGCAGCCACGGACAGGCAGGGAACACTGAAGCTTTCTTT. Its protein product is CASSHGQAGNTEAFF.